The entry that follows covers one T cell receptor beta chain sequence. These data originate in a study of technical replicates of blood from a handful of donors. The V gene's germline CDR1 is SGHAT and CDR2 FQNNGV. V was clipped by 2 bases and J by 7 bases, with 21 bases between them. The CDR3 is 16 residues long. Method: immunoSEQ multiplex PCR; TCRdb's copy keeps in-frame clones and lacks some. Counted here are 55,000 to 65,000 clones, roughly 93% occurring once; the ten biggest clones make up approximately 4%. The sequencing input was PBMCs. V and J are TRBV11-2 and TRBJ2-7; D is unclear. The TCR originated in a human donor in good health. Some clones in this sample may be carry-over from other donors' samples. The CDR3 nucleotides read TGTGCCAGCAGCTTATTTGTACCACTTCCCCCTATTGAGCAGTACTTC. This sequence encodes CASSLFVPLPPIEQYF. The variable domain in full, with the rest retrieved from reference TRBV11-2 and TRBJ2-7, is EAGVAQSPRYKIIEKRQSVAFWCNPISGHATLYWYQQILGQGPKLLIQFQNNGVVDDSQLPKDRFSAERLKGVDSTLKIQPAKLEDSAVYLCASSLFVPLPPIEQYFGPGTRLTVT.